The clone carrying this T cell receptor (beta chain) was seen more than once but under ten times. Its antigen is unknown. The germline V gene encodes CDR1 SGHRS and CDR2 YFSETQ. CDR3 size: 15 residues. Trimming at V came to 6 bases and at J to 2 bases, leaving 9 bases not matched to a gene. Scientists made TCR beta libraries using quantitative 5'-RACE with molecular barcodes. TCRdb re-called the 5' RACE reads with MiXCR, one entry per CDR3 protein. The data show about 200,000 distinct CDR3 sequences, 9.5% to 15% seen once. The data originate from a study of CD8 T cells in ankylosing spondylitis. Broader study findings: Certain motif variants had earlier been reported in reactive arthritis synovial fluid and blood. The study looked at matched synovial fluid samples from ankylosing spondylitis patients. Disease-linked clones were reported to be significantly enriched there. A TCR beta motif made of 7 to 9 highly homologous variants seemed typical of ankylosing spondylitis blood.

The sequenced sample was blood, either unsorted or a sorted T cell fraction (not recorded which). The sequence was collected from a male donor with ankylosing spondylitis or in good health (not recorded which). J is TRBJ1-1 and V is TRBV5-1, with 8 bases identical to TRBD1. CDR3 loop: CASTHFRGRNTEAFF. The CDR3 DNA follows: TGCGCCAGCACCCACTTCAGGGGGCGAAACACTGAAGCTTTCTTT.